A single sample is the source of the 2 T cell receptor beta chains below, sequenced in a study of blood T cell dynamics during melanoma immunotherapy. The time point: week 3, after first cycle of checkpoint inhibitor. Data came from immunoSEQ multiplex PCR; TCRdb stores just in-frame clones and leaves some out. Of about 28,000 clones in the sample, approximately 80% are singletons; the top ten hold about a tenth. Sequencing was performed on blood, taken from a patient treated with checkpoint blockade. The receptors were gathered from a human donor with melanoma.

This clone showed up just once. J is TRBJ2-7 and V is TRBV7-8; D gene ambiguous. The CDR3 is 12 residues long. Germline V gene lookup returns CDR1 SGHVS and CDR2 FQNEAQ. The ends were cut back, 1 base at V and 3 bases at J, with 4 bases in the middle. CDR3 sequence (DNA): TGTGCCAGCAGCTTAGGGGTCTACGAGCAGTACTTC. This sequence encodes CASSLGVYEQYF.

This sequence joins TRBV15 and TRBJ2-1; 14 bases match TRBD2. The trim removed 0 bases at V and 6 bases at J, leaving 1 base unmatched. This CDR3 has 16 amino acids. Germline V gives CDR1 LNHNV, CDR2 YYDKDF (reference sequence). The CDR3, as DNA: TGTGCCACCAGCAGAGAGACTAGCGGGAGGGGCAATGAGCAGTTCTTC. Translated: CATSRETSGRGNEQFF.